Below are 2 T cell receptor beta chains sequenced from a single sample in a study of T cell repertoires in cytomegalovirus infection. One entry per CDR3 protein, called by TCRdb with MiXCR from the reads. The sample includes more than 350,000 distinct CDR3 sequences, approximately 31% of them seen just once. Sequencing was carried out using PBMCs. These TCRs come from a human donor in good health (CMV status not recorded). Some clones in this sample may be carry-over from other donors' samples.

The chain's CDR3 is CATSDPNAGVPQPQHF. CDR3 nucleotide sequence: TGTGCCACCAGTGATCCCAACGCCGGGGTGCCTCAGCCCCAGCATTTT. The J gene is TRBJ1-5, the V gene TRBV24-1; D not certain. The CDR3 loop spans 16 amino acids. V lost 3 bases and J lost 6, with 17 bases in between. Germline CDR1 and CDR2: KGHDR and SFDVKD.

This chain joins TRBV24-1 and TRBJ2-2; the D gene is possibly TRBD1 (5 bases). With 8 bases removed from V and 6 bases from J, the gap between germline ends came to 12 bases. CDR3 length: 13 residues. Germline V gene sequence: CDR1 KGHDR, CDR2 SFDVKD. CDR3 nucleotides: TGTGCCACCACAGACCAGGGCGCCGGGGAGCTGTTTTTT. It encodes CATTDQGAGELFF.